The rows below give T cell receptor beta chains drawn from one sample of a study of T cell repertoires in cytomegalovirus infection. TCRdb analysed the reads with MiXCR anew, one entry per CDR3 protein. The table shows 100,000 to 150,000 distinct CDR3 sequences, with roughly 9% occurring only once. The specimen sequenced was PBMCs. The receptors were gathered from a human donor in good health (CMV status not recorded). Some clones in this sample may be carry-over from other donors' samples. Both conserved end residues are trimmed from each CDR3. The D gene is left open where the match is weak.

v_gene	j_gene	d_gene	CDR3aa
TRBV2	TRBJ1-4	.	ASSAGTYNEKLF
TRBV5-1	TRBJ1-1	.	ASRDLMNTEAF
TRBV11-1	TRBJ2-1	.	ASSLGTRDAF
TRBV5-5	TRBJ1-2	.	ASSLEGTPWGYT
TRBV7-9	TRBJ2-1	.	ASKRWDTDGYNEQF
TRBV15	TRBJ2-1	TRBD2	ATSRGGSGGYNEQF
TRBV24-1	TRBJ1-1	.	ATSDSGGRAEAF
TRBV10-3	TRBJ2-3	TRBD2	AITALAGGPDTQY
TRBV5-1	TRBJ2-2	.	ASSLDSGTGELF
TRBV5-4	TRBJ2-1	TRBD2	ASSPTGNSGGSSYNEQF
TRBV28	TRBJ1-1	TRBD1	ASSLIGTAEAF
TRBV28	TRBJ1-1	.	ASSLWGEGRKNTEAF
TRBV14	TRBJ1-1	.	ASSQDIVMNTEAF
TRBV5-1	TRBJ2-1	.	ASSGPERVNEQF
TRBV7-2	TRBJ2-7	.	ASSSYEQY
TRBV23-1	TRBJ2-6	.	ASRGEVEQGTGANVLT
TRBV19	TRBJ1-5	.	ATSSPRGLRGPQH
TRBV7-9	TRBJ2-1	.	ASGVGGRLFNEQF
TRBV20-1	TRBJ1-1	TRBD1	SASDKGASNTEAF
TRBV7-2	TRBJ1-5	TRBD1	ASSSRQGGQPQH
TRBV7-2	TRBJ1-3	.	ASSQAGIPGNTIY
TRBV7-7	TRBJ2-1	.	ASSAERGEEQF
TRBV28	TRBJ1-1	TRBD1	ASSLVRTGGAGTEAF
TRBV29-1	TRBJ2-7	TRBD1	SVESHQGASYEQY